The 9 T cell receptor beta chains reported below all come from one sample, sequenced in a study of blood T cell repertoires in COVID-19. TCRdb's table, derived via immunoSEQ multiplex PCR, lists solely in-frame clones and lacks some. The data show fewer than 200,000 clones, over 80% seen once. What was sequenced was peripheral blood. Source of these receptors: a woman of 80 years or more with COVID-19, enrolled during active disease.

The chain combines TRBV3-1 (or the pseudogene TRBV3-2) with TRBJ1-5; D is uncertain. This CDR3 has 17 amino acids. V was trimmed by 1 base and J by 0 bases, leaving 13 bases between them. The V gene's germline CDR1 is LGHDT and CDR2 YNNKEL (reference sequence). The CDR3 DNA is TGTGCCAGCAGCCAAGTCTTACTACACCCTAGCAATCAGCCCCAGCATTTT. Translation: CASSQVLLHPSNQPQHF.

There are a few counts of this clone. The chain recombines TRBV9 with TRBJ1-1; D might be TRBD1 (5 bases). CDR3 length equals 13 residues. CDR1 and CDR2 (germline): SGDLS, YYNGEE. Trimming removed 3 bases at V and 1 base at J, with 7 bases between. The CDR3 region is CASSDQGNTEAFF. The CDR3 DNA follows: TGTGCCAGCAGCGACCAGGGGAACACTGAAGCTTTCTTT.

The rearrangement links TRBV2 to TRBJ2-5; 7 bases are shared with TRBD2. The CDR3 length is 13 residues. Germline V lookup: CDR1 SNHLY, CDR2 FYNNEI. J lost 4 bases, V lost 7 bases, and 6 bases had no gene match. The CDR3 nucleotides are TGTGCCAGCACCTTGGGAGGGGTAGAGACCCAGTACTTC. Amino acid sequence: CASTLGGVETQYF.

The rearrangement links TRBV6-5 to TRBJ2-7; tentatively, D is TRBD2 (5 bases). CDR3 length: 15 amino acids. Trimming removed 6 bases from V and 5 bases from J, with 20 bases in between. Germline CDR1 MNHEY, CDR2 SVGAGI. The CDR3 loop is CASSQRGREWDEQYF. CDR3 DNA sequence: TGTGCCAGCAGCCAGCGTGGAAGGGAGTGGGACGAGCAGTACTTC.

This rearrangement joins TRBV4-1 to TRBJ2-5; the match to TRBD2 covers 9 bases. The ends lost 4 bases at V and 1 base at J; junction bases unmatched: 4. CDR3 length: 15 residues. Per germline, CDR1 MGHRA and CDR2 YSYEKL. The CDR3 spells CASSRGGGAQETQYF. The CDR3 DNA is TGCGCCAGCAGCCGGGGCGGGGGGGCCCAAGAGACCCAGTACTTC.

V usage is TRBV28 and J usage is TRBJ1-4; no reliable D call. The CDR3 totals 12 residues. Germline V lookup: CDR1 MDHEN, CDR2 SYDVKM. Trimming stripped 4 bases from V and 6 bases from J, with 6 bases between. CDR3: CASSWRDEKLFF. The CDR3 coding sequence is TGTGCCAGCAGTTGGAGAGATGAAAAACTGTTTTTT.

The rearrangement uses TRBV6-6 and TRBJ2-3; TRBD1 matches at 10 bases. The ends lost 2 bases at V and 5 bases at J; junction bases unmatched: 4. Germline CDR1 reads MNHNY; CDR2 reads SVGAGI (reference sequence). The CDR3 covers 15 residues. CDR3 coding DNA: TGTGCCAGCAGTTACGACAGGGGGCGCGGAGATACGCAGTATTTT. Translated, it gives CASSYDRGRGDTQYF.

V is TRBV5-1 and J is TRBJ2-3, with 7 bases fitting TRBD1. Germline V lookup: CDR1 SGHRS, CDR2 YFSETQ. Germline trimming cut 7 bases from V and 2 bases from J; bases unmatched to any gene: 7. The CDR3 consists of 14 residues. CDR3 DNA: TGCGCCAGCGGCCGAACAGGGGCCACAGATACGCAGTATTTT. Translated, it gives CASGRTGATDTQYF.

This clone was picked up a small number of times. V usage is TRBV9 and J usage is TRBJ1-4; 11 bases are a match to TRBD1. CDR1 and CDR2 from the germline V gene are SGDLS and YYNGEE. CDR3 length: 16 amino acids. Losses at the gene ends were 4 bases for V and 8 bases for J; bases not matched to a gene: 10. The CDR3 DNA is TGTGCCAGCAGCTTCGGGGACAGGGGGTTAATAGAAAAACTGTTTTTT. Translation gives CASSFGDRGLIEKLFF.